This paragraph covers one TCR beta chain sequence. The target of this receptor is not known. Base qualities were left out, and no much larger clone turns up one base away. The receptor library was made with PCR. Sequencing was carried out with an Illumina HiSeq 2500. To reduce PCR and sequencing biases, unique molecular identifiers were built into the TCR beta cDNA libraries. Every 1 to 10 million input T cells yielded some 500,000 cDNA molecules, meaning each molecule approximated one T cell. The patient libraries were prepared and sequenced using the same protocol as the earlier healthy control dataset. Samples belonging to the same batch were prepared together, multiplexed and sequenced on a shared HiSeq lane. As for how the authors treated the data: MIGEC was used to process the raw barcoded reads, and molecular identifier groups with only a single read were discarded before consensus assembly and CDR3 extraction. VDJtools was used for post-analysis of the clonotype tables, with diversity normalized by down-sampling every dataset to the smallest sample size. In repertoire overlap clustering, CDR3 amino acid sequences, but not nucleotide sequences, were matched to correct batch-related cross-sample contamination. TCRdb handled the public reads itself, with Q25 trimming in fastp and clone calling in MiXCR, and kept productive beta chains. Rows with a matching CDR3 protein are joined into one entry that keeps the most common DNA and genes. TCRdb, rather than the study authors, made the V and J calls. The sample table shows about 200,000 distinct CDR3 sequences, and approximately 29% are seen once. The leading ten clones occupy approximately 3.6% of the sample.

This entry is derived from a study of post-analysis software for immune sequencing data (dated by TCRdb to between 2014 and 2017). Describing the broader study: Relapsing-remitting, secondary progressive and progressive-relapsing multiple sclerosis were recorded as disease courses, and subtype annotation was lacking for some patients. A subset of samples was prepared in parallel using single-end sample barcoding, then pooled and co-amplified after Illumina adapter ligation. The multiple sclerosis patient repertoires were compared with ten to eleven previously published healthy control repertoires from donors aged 6 to 25 years. Points the paper makes about the study in general: The multiple sclerosis patient group was slightly younger than the control group. Significantly lower normalized Chao1 diversity was found in multiple sclerosis patients than in controls, suggesting substantial peripheral T-cell clonal expansion. Significantly higher frequencies in patients than in controls were found for roughly 5 TRBV segments, including TRBV5-6, TRBV5-1 and TRBV20-1. Direct clustering with F measure showed strong co-clustering of samples prepared in the same batch, prompting a batch-effect correction.

To demonstrate the VDJtools post-analysis software, the study profiled TCR beta repertoires from the peripheral blood of about a dozen young patients with multiple sclerosis. The multiple sclerosis patients were children and adolescents ranging in age from about 6 to 16 years. From the cysteine up to the phenylalanine, the CDR3 has a length of 15 residues. The sequence is cut down to CDR3 DNA, 45 bases in frame from base 1. The germline V end is reduced by 4 bases and the J end by 1 base; junction bases left unmatched: 3. CDR1 and CDR2, per the germline V gene, are SGHRS and YFSETQ. The chain is made from TRBV5-1 and TRBJ2-2; 8 middle bases align to TRBD2. The source of this sequence is a girl under 18 with multiple sclerosis. Sequenced material: blood. The CDR3 protein sequence reads: CASSDGTRNTGELFF. The DNA sequence is TGCGCCAGCAGCGACGGGACTAGGAACACCGGGGAGCTGTTTTTT.